The 20 T cell receptor beta chains below come from one sample, sequenced in a study of T-cell reconstitution after alpha-beta-depleted transplantation in children. Preparation of the TCRbeta library was carried out with unique molecular identifiers. TCRdb reanalysed the PCR reads using MiXCR and keeps one entry per CDR3 protein. This repertoire shows hundreds of thousands of distinct CDR3 sequences, around 14% found once; its top ten account for 0.79%. The sample in question was PBMCs, obtained before TCRalphabeta/CD19-depleted stem cell transplant. These receptor sequences come from a girl aged 2 to 9 with congenital amegakaryocytic thrombocytopenia, due to receive a stem cell transplant.

The sample holds a few counts of this clonotype. This sequence joins TRBV25-1 and TRBJ2-1; D is ambiguous. V shed 1 base and J shed 8 bases, with 15 bases lying between them. Germline V gene lookup returns CDR1 MGHDK and CDR2 SYGVNS. This CDR3 spans 15 amino acids. DNA of the CDR3: TGTGCCAGCAGTGAATCTAGGGTCCGGACCGATGAGCAGTTCTTC. The encoded protein is CASSESRVRTDEQFF. Looking up the rest from reference TRBV25-1 and TRBJ2-1 gives the full variable domain: EADIYQTPRYLVIGTGKKITLECSQTMGHDKMYWYQQDPGMELHLIHYSYGVNSTEKGDLSSESTVSRIRTEHFPLTLESARPSHTSQYLCASSESRVRTDEQFFGPGTRLTVL.

This clonotype was counted ten times or more. The rearrangement uses TRBV5-1 and TRBJ2-3, with D possibly being TRBD2 (6 bases). V lost 0 bases, J lost 11 bases, and 10 bases lay in between. The CDR3 totals 12 residues. The germline gives CDR1 SGHRS, CDR2 YFSETQ. The CDR3 is CASSLEAREQYF. The DNA for the CDR3 is TGCGCCAGCAGCTTGGAGGCGCGGGAGCAGTATTTT.

This clonotype was counted between two and nine times. The V and J genes are TRBV15 and TRBJ2-1, with D tentatively TRBD2 (6 bases). V was pared by 8 bases and J by 9 bases, with 26 bases between. The CDR3 extends over 16 amino acids. The V gene's germline CDR1 is LNHNV and CDR2 YYDKDF (reference sequence). In DNA, the CDR3 is TGTGCCACCCTTTTGGGGGGAACCGGCGGGTCAGGTGAGCAGTTCTTC. Translating gives CATLLGGTGGSGEQFF.

Ten or more counts support this clonotype. The CDR3 coding sequence is TGTGCCAGCAGTGACCGTAGCGGGAGGGCCTCCGATGAGCAGTTCTTC. This codes for CASSDRSGRASDEQFF. V usage is TRBV25-1 and J usage is TRBJ2-1, with TRBD2 matching 11 bases. After removal of 3 bases from V and 8 bases from J, the junction contained 9 bases not matched to a gene. Looked up from germline, CDR1 is MGHDK and CDR2 is SYGVNS. The CDR3 spans 16 residues.

This clonotype was detected many times. The genes are TRBV20-1 and TRBJ2-3; D tentatively reads TRBD1 or TRBD2 (5 bases each). The length of the CDR3 is 14 residues. In germline, CDR1 is DFQATT, CDR2 SNEGSKA (reference sequence). Trimming removed 1 base at V and 0 bases at J, with 8 bases between. The DNA of the CDR3 is TGCAGTGCTAGAGTCGGGGCTAGCACAGATACGCAGTATTTT. This translates into CSARVGASTDTQYF.

This clonotype was seen repeatedly, ten times or more. The chain couples TRBV6-5 to TRBJ2-2, with 8 positions matching TRBD1. V was clipped by 2 bases and J by 6 bases; unmatched bases: 11. The germline gives CDR1 MNHEY, CDR2 SVGAGI. The CDR3 sequence is 17 residues long. This CDR3 reads CASSYAPGQDSPGELFF. The DNA of the CDR3 is TGTGCCAGCAGTTACGCCCCGGGACAGGATTCCCCCGGGGAGCTGTTTTTT.

This clonotype was recorded at least ten times. The chain is built from TRBV4-1 and TRBJ1-4; no definite D call. Trimming removed 0 bases at V and 0 bases at J, with 11 bases between. CDR3 size: 17 residues. Germline V gene data show CDR1 as MGHRA and CDR2 as YSYEKL. In DNA, the CDR3 is TGCGCCAGCAGCCAAGAAGTAGACTATGCAACTAATGAAAAACTGTTTTTT. Protein product: CASSQEVDYATNEKLFF.

V gene TRBV5-1 combines with J gene TRBJ2-4; D unclear. Trimming took 0 bases from V and 6 from J, leaving 7 bases between them. Per the germline V gene, CDR1 is SGHRS and CDR2 is YFSETQ. This CDR3 comprises 13 residues. The CDR3 spells CASSLDLGNIQYF. In DNA, the CDR3 is TGCGCCAGCAGCTTGGATCTGGGAAACATTCAGTACTTC.

The rearrangement joins TRBV4-1 to TRBJ2-7; D uncertain. V shed 1 base and J shed 1 base, with 17 bases lying between them. The CDR3 runs to 17 residues. The V gene's germline CDR1 is MGHRA and CDR2 YSYEKL. Here the CDR3 reads CASSQVGPTSGSYEQYF. The CDR3 nucleotides read TGCGCCAGCAGCCAAGTCGGCCCAACATCTGGTTCCTACGAGCAGTACTTC.

This clonotype was observed a few times. This chain links TRBV5-1 with TRBJ2-2; the match to TRBD1 covers 9 bases. CDR3 length: 15 residues. The germline V gene has CDR1 SGHRS and CDR2 YFSETQ. V lost 4 bases to trimming and J lost 5 bases; unmatched junction nucleotides: 6. The CDR3, as DNA: TGCGCCAGCAGCGGCACAGGGGGCAGGACCGGGGAGCTGTTTTTT. This translates into CASSGTGGRTGELFF.

This clonotype was picked up many times. This sequence joins TRBV15 and TRBJ2-1, with 7 bases aligning to TRBD2. The germline V gene has CDR1 LNHNV and CDR2 YYDKDF (reference sequence). V lost 5 bases to trimming and J lost 4 bases; unmatched junction nucleotides: 11. This CDR3 contains 16 residues. The CDR3 sequence is CATSRGGRGVYNEQFF. CDR3 nucleotides: TGTGCCACCAGCCGCGGGGGTCGGGGGGTTTACAATGAGCAGTTCTTC.

The CDR3 coding sequence is TGCGCCAGCAGCACAGCTCGACAGTCAATCCAAGAGACCCAGTACTTC. As protein: CASSTARQSIQETQYF. The chain has TRBV5-1 and TRBJ2-5; weak D call: TRBD1 (5 bases). Germline assignment: CDR1 SGHRS and CDR2 YFSETQ. Between the trimmed V and J ends, which lost 4 bases and 1 base, there was a span of 17 bases. The CDR3 is 16 residues long.

This clonotype was recorded only once. J is TRBJ2-3 and V is TRBV7-9; D perhaps matches TRBD1 (5 bases). The CDR3 is 17 residues long. V was cut by 5 bases and J by 2 bases, with 20 bases left in between. Germline assignment: CDR1 SEHNR and CDR2 FQNEAQ (reference sequence). The CDR3 loop reads CASSRTDREPVTDTQYF. CDR3 bases: TGTGCCAGCAGCCGCACCGACAGAGAACCGGTCACAGATACGCAGTATTTT.

This clonotype was seen a handful of times. The chain employs TRBV20-1 and TRBJ2-7; TRBD1 might be the D (5 bases). Looked up from germline, CDR1 is DFQATT and CDR2 is SNEGSKA (reference sequence). The CDR3 contains 16 residues. Trimming took 0 bases from V and 0 from J, leaving 15 bases between them. CDR3 region: CSARDTSLGVSYEQYF. The CDR3 bases are TGCAGTGCTAGAGACACCTCTTTAGGGGTCTCCTACGAGCAGTACTTC.

This clonotype was found a few times. The CDR3 loop reads CASSGTVAEQYF. CDR3 nucleotide sequence: TGTGCCAGCTCGGGGACAGTTGCCGAGCAGTACTTC. This chain joins TRBV18 and TRBJ2-7; TRBD1 agrees at 7 bases. With V trimmed by 6 bases and J by 6 bases, 5 bases remained unmatched. Germline CDR1 is KGHSH and CDR2 is LQKENI. The CDR3 is 12 residues long.

The CDR3 is CASSPNRDGYNEQFF. CDR3 sequence (DNA): TGTGCCAGCAGTCCGAACAGGGATGGGTACAATGAGCAGTTCTTC. The gene calls are TRBV27 and TRBJ2-1; D is perhaps TRBD1 (6 bases). This CDR3 is built from 15 residues. The V gene's germline CDR1 is MNHEY and CDR2 SMNVEV (reference sequence). V lost 5 bases to trimming and J lost 4 bases, with 15 bases between them.

A few counts support this clonotype. The chain links TRBV5-6 to TRBJ2-1; D is possibly TRBD1 (6 bases). Germline assignment: CDR1 SGHDT and CDR2 YYEEEE. This CDR3 has 16 amino acids. The V end was cut by 1 base, the J end by 6 bases, with 17 bases between. DNA for the CDR3: TGTGCCAGCAGCTTGACCGGCAGGGCCAGGGGCAATGAGCAGTTCTTC. It codes for CASSLTGRARGNEQFF.

This sequence joins TRBV24-1 and TRBJ2-5, with 10 positions matching TRBD2. Germline lookup yields CDR1 KGHDR and CDR2 SFDVKD. The junction had 16 bases not matched to a gene; V was cut back by 2 bases and J by 5 bases. The CDR3 loop spans 19 amino acids. The CDR3 is CATSDSDPVIAGGTETQYF. The CDR3 DNA reads TGTGCCACCAGTGATTCGGATCCCGTTATAGCGGGAGGTACGGAGACCCAGTACTTC.

This clonotype turned up a few times. J is TRBJ1-4 and V is TRBV12-3 or TRBV12-4, with a weak D call TRBD1 (6 bases). The CDR3 covers 15 residues. V lost 7 bases and J 5 bases, leaving 17 bases between the germline ends. The CDR3 loop reads CASTPPGQQNEKLFF. The CDR3 region has the DNA TGTGCCAGCACCCCCCCAGGACAGCAAAATGAAAAACTGTTTTTT.

Regarding this clonotype: An end of the junction does not agree with germline; a read error may underlie this. V gene TRBV5-6 combines with J gene TRBJ2-5; no definite D call. The CDR3 has 14 residues. Germline V gene data show CDR1 as SGHDT and CDR2 as YYEEEE. CDR3 amino acids: CASRLGFSMKTQYF. For the CDR3, the DNA is TGTGCCAGCAGATTGGGGTTTTCAATGAAGACCCAGTACTTC.